Each of the 30 T cell receptor beta chains below was sequenced from the same sample in a study of tumor and adjacent non-tumor tissue in lung cancer. The template was RNA from unsorted bulk tissue. More than 3 cm separated this lung sample from the edge of the tumor. TCRbeta libraries were built with three rounds of nested PCR, modified from ARM-PCR. TCRdb reprocessed the multiplex PCR reads via MiXCR and lists one record per CDR3 protein. The table lists over 100,000 distinct CDR3 sequences, 50% to 70% of them singletons, with around a fifth in the top ten. Sequenced input: distant non-tumor lung tissue. These receptors all stem from a man aged 55 to 70 with non-small cell lung cancer.

In the case of this clonotype: This may stem from a read error, because a much larger clone lies one nucleotide away. The chain joins TRBV6-1 to TRBJ2-7; perhaps TRBD2 as D (5 bases). With 7 bases removed from V and 3 bases from J, the gap between germline ends came to 19 bases. The CDR3 sequence is 15 residues long. CDR1 and CDR2 from the germline V gene are MNHNS and SASEGT. The CDR3 bases are TGTGCCAGCAATTCCGTGTATGGGAGCCTCTACGAGCAGTACTTC. Its translation is CASNSVYGSLYEQYF.

This clonotype showed up many times. The J gene is TRBJ2-3, the V gene TRBV4-2; a weak D match, TRBD2 (5 bases). Trimming cost V 0 bases and J 4 bases, with 11 bases left between them. Germline assignment: CDR1 LGHNA and CDR2 YNFKEQ. This CDR3 contains 15 residues. The CDR3, as DNA: TGTGCCAGCAGCCAAGAAGGAGGCAGCTCAGATACGCAGTATTTT. It yields the protein CASSQEGGSSDTQYF.

This clonotype was detected many times. The chain combines TRBV7-8 with TRBJ2-2; unclear D gene. CDR1 is SGHVS and CDR2 is FQNEAQ in the germline V gene. The CDR3 has 12 amino acids. V was cut by 2 bases and J by 6 bases, with 4 bases left in between. CDR3 protein: CASSLNSGELFF. In DNA, the CDR3 is TGTGCCAGCAGCTTAAACTCCGGGGAGCTGTTTTTT.

This clonotype was recorded once. A much larger clonotype is one base distant, so this may be a read error. The CDR3 DNA sequence: TGTGCCAGCAGCTTCCGACTAGCGGGAGGCGAATACACAGATATGCAGTATTTT. Its translation is CASSFRLAGGEYTDMQYF. This chain uses TRBV7-8 with TRBJ2-3, with 13 bases identical to TRBD2. From germline, CDR1 is SGHVS and CDR2 FQNEAQ. The CDR3 sequence is 18 residues long.

The gene calls are TRBV12-3 or TRBV12-4 and TRBJ2-5; 8 bases agree with TRBD2. The CDR3 extends over 15 amino acids. With V trimmed by 8 bases and J by 2 bases, 10 bases remained unmatched. The CDR3 loop is CASHSGGDRQETQYF. In nucleotides, the CDR3 is TGTGCCAGCCATTCGGGGGGGGATCGGCAAGAGACCCAGTACTTC.

This clonotype was observed a few times. As the CDR3 is not closed by the conserved phenylalanine or tryptophan, this likely results from a read error. The V call is TRBV12-3 or TRBV12-4, the J call TRBJ1-2; D possibly corresponds to TRBD1 (5 bases). V shed 5 bases and J shed 2 bases, with 12 bases lying between them. The CDR3 has 14 amino acids. The CDR3 is CASSPGGTNYGYTI. For the CDR3, the DNA is TGTGCCAGCAGTCCGGGGGGAACGAACTATGGCTACACCATC.

This clonotype was seen many times. The rearrangement joins TRBV6-6 to TRBJ1-6; D unresolved. Trimming left V 7 bases short and J 10 bases short, with 11 bases between. This CDR3 has 12 amino acids. Germline V CDR1 and CDR2: MNHNY, SVGAGI (reference sequence). This chain's CDR3 is CASTRPGSPLHF. The CDR3 DNA follows: TGTGCCAGCACACGGCCGGGCTCACCCCTCCACTTT.

V usage is TRBV29-1 and J usage is TRBJ1-2; 9 bases are a match to TRBD1. CDR3 length: 15 amino acids. Germline V gives CDR1 SQVTM, CDR2 ANQGSEA. The junction had 10 bases not matched to a gene; V was cut back by 4 bases and J by 4 bases. CDR3 nucleotide sequence: TGCAGCGTTGGGACAGGGGATAGCGGGAGCTATGGCTACACCTTC. Translating gives CSVGTGDSGSYGYTF.

This clonotype has at least ten counts. V gene TRBV4-2 combines with J gene TRBJ2-7; 15 bases are shared with TRBD2. Germline V CDR1 and CDR2: LGHNA, YNFKEQ. The V segment lost 3 bases and the J segment 3 bases; nucleotides outside the gene matches: 12. CDR3 length equals 19 residues. The CDR3 bases are TGTGCCAGCAGCCACGGACTAGCGGGAGGGCAAACGGACCTCTACGAGCAGTACTTC. It codes for CASSHGLAGGQTDLYEQYF.

Points on this clonotype: A single base separates this from a much larger clone, so it may be a read error. The genes are TRBV7-9 and TRBJ1-1; tentative D call: TRBD1 (5 bases). The CDR3 loop spans 15 amino acids. V lost 5 bases to trimming and J lost 3 bases, with 16 bases between them. Germline assignment: CDR1 SEHNR and CDR2 FQNEAQ (reference sequence). CDR3 DNA: TGTGCCAGCAGCGTGTGGGCCCTGGGGGACACTGAAGCTTTCTTT. Its translation is CASSVWALGDTEAFF.

As to this clonotype: The CDR3 carries no conserved terminal phenylalanine or tryptophan, so it likely arises from a read error. The V and J genes are TRBV11-3 and TRBJ2-3; D not certain. This CDR3 contains 14 residues. Germline V gene lookup returns CDR1 SGHNT and CDR2 YENEEA. For the CDR3, the DNA is TGTGCCAGCGGCTTAGTCGGCTATACAGATACGCAGTATTCT. Its translation: CASGLVGYTDTQYS.

This clonotype occurred many times. This chain connects TRBV6-6 to TRBJ1-1; D remains unclear. CDR1 MNHNY and CDR2 SVGAGI come from the germline V gene (reference sequence). Trimming shortened V by 6 bases and J by 3 bases, and 8 bases separated the two germline ends. The CDR3 is made up of 12 amino acids. The CDR3 reads CASSPRDTEAFF. The CDR3 DNA sequence: TGTGCCAGCAGCCCCCGGGACACTGAAGCTTTCTTT.

Details on this clonotype: A much larger clone differs by one base, so this may be a read error. The chain is built from TRBV6-5 and TRBJ1-4; the D is unclear. Trimming took off 6 bases at V and 6 bases at J, with 14 bases between the two ends. This CDR3 contains 14 residues. Germline V gene sequence: CDR1 MNHEY, CDR2 SVGAGI. CDR3 protein: CASRSTWGYEKLFF. The CDR3, as DNA: TGTGCCAGCAGATCAACATGGGGATATGAAAAACTGTTTTTT.

In its sample, this clonotype was seen a few times. The V call is TRBV5-1, the J call TRBJ2-3, with 11 bases fitting TRBD2. The germline gives CDR1 SGHRS, CDR2 YFSETQ. This CDR3 is 15 amino acids long. With V trimmed by 7 bases and J by 5 bases, 9 bases remained unmatched. This chain's CDR3 is CASAFSGGALDTQYF. For the CDR3, the DNA is TGCGCCAGCGCCTTTAGCGGGGGGGCCTTAGATACGCAGTATTTT.

This clonotype was observed at least ten times. The CDR3 here is CASSLVAGSYEQYF. The CDR3 nucleotides are TGTGCCAGCAGTCTCGTAGCGGGATCCTACGAGCAGTACTTC. The chain employs TRBV6-2 or TRBV6-3 and TRBJ2-7; 8 nucleotides align to TRBD2. Germline CDR1 and CDR2: MNHEY and SVGEGT. V lost 5 bases, J lost 1 base, and 4 bases stayed unmatched. The CDR3 extends over 14 amino acids.

On this clonotype itself: One base away lies a much larger clone, so this may be a sequencing read error. The chain couples TRBV6-5 to TRBJ2-3; 11 positions match TRBD2. The CDR3 has 16 residues. The germline CDR1 and CDR2 sequences are MNHEY and SVGAGI. DNA for the CDR3: TGTGTCAGCAGTCCTCCTAGCGGGAGGTCCACAGATACGCAGTATTTT. Translated: CVSSPPSGRSTDTQYF.

This clonotype was seen a single time. The chain combines TRBV6-1 with TRBJ2-1; no clear D. Trimming pared 4 bases from V and 2 bases from J, leaving 15 bases between. This CDR3 spans 16 amino acids. Germline V gene sequence: CDR1 MNHNS, CDR2 SASEGT. CDR3 residues: CASSGRDGLPYNEQFF. In DNA form, the CDR3 reads TGTGCCAGCAGTGGAAGGGATGGGCTGCCCTACAATGAGCAGTTCTTC.

The V gene is TRBV11-1, the J gene TRBJ1-2, with unresolved D. With 3 bases removed from V and 6 bases from J, the gap between germline ends came to 14 bases. The V gene's germline CDR1 is SGHAT and CDR2 FQDESV (reference sequence). The CDR3 has 14 amino acids. CDR3 loop: CASSFDFLCDGYTF. CDR3 DNA: TGTGCCAGCAGCTTCGACTTCCTGTGTGATGGCTACACCTTC.

This clonotype was seen just once. This likely comes from a read error, as the CDR3 has no conserved phenylalanine or tryptophan at its end. The rearrangement links TRBV11-2 to TRBJ2-1, with D possibly matching TRBD1 (5 bases). CDR3 length: 14 amino acids. Per the germline V gene, CDR1 is SGHAT and CDR2 is FQNNGV. DNA for the CDR3: TGTGCTAGCAGCTCCGTTCCGAGCAGGGCCAAGCAGTTCCTC. Translating it yields CASSSVPSRAKQFL.

This clonotype occurred a few times. A much larger clone differs from this one at a single base, so this may be a read error. The chain joins TRBV29-1 to TRBJ2-7; D is unresolved. This CDR3 comprises 13 residues. Germline V gene sequence: CDR1 SQVTM, CDR2 ANQGSEA. Trimming took off 5 bases at V and 3 bases at J, with 14 bases between the two ends. The CDR3 DNA is TGCAGCGTTCAGCCTAGGCTTGACTACGAGCAGTACTTC. Translated, it gives CSVQPRLDYEQYF.

The chain recombines TRBV29-1 with TRBJ2-3; 7 bases are shared with TRBD2. There are 16 residues in the CDR3. CDR1 and CDR2 (germline): SQVTM, ANQGSEA. V lost 6 bases, J lost 4 bases, and 16 bases stayed unmatched. CDR3 sequence: CSVAGTIYRPPDTQYF. DNA for the CDR3: TGCAGCGTGGCCGGGACTATCTACCGACCGCCAGATACGCAGTATTTT.

Comments on this clonotype: A much larger clone sits a single nucleotide away, making a read error possible. DNA of the CDR3: TGCGCCAGCAGCTACTCGACATGGGTTTCGAGTGAGCAGTACTTC. Translation: CASSYSTWVSSEQYF. This chain uses TRBV5-1 with TRBJ2-7; no clear D gene. The V end lost 3 bases, the J end lost 7 bases, and 20 bases lay between the germline ends. Germline V gene data show CDR1 as SGHRS and CDR2 as YFSETQ. CDR3 size: 15 residues. The full variable domain, in which reference TRBV5-1 and TRBJ2-7 provide the parts outside the CDR3, is KAGVTQTPRYLIKTRGQQVTLSCSPISGHRSVSWYQQTPGQGLQFLFEYFSETQRNKGNFPGRFSGRQFSNSRSEMNVSTLELGDSALYLCASSYSTWVSSEQYFGPGTRLTVT.

The table lists this clonotype with many counts. J is TRBJ1-1 and V is TRBV29-1; D is unclear. Trimming took 4 bases from V and 3 from J, leaving 12 bases between them. CDR3 length equals 13 residues. From germline, CDR1 is SQVTM and CDR2 ANQGSEA. CDR3 DNA: TGCAGCGTTGGCCTTGGGGTGTACACTGAAGCTTTCTTT. Amino acid sequence: CSVGLGVYTEAFF.

This clonotype was counted only a few times. A read error is possible here, since a much larger clone lies one base away. The chain is built from TRBV4-1 and TRBJ1-1, with 8 bases identical to TRBD1. This CDR3 region has 17 residues. Germline loops: CDR1 MGHRA, CDR2 YSYEKL. The CDR3 region has the DNA TGCGCCAGCAGCCAAGACCCGCCGGGACAGGTGAACACTGAAGTTTTCTTT. Protein sequence: CASSQDPPGQVNTEVFF.

J is TRBJ2-2 and V is TRBV5-1; 14 nucleotides agree with TRBD2. This CDR3 has 18 residues. J lost 4 bases, V lost 3 bases, and 8 bases had no gene match. Per the germline V gene, CDR1 is SGHRS and CDR2 is YFSETQ. CDR3 amino acids: CASSSGLAGVLSTGELFF. The CDR3 region has the DNA TGCGCCAGCAGCTCGGGACTAGCGGGGGTTTTGAGCACCGGGGAGCTGTTTTTT. The variable domain in full, completed from reference TRBV5-1 and TRBJ2-2, reads KAGVTQTPRYLIKTRGQQVTLSCSPISGHRSVSWYQQTPGQGLQFLFEYFSETQRNKGNFPGRFSGRQFSNSRSEMNVSTLELGDSALYLCASSSGLAGVLSTGELFFGEGSRLTVL.

A word on this clonotype: The CDR3 end shows no conserved phenylalanine or tryptophan, and so a read error is likely. V and J are TRBV11-1 and TRBJ2-5; D ambiguous. The CDR3 consists of 14 residues. CDR1 SGHAT and CDR2 FQDESV come from the germline V gene (reference sequence). CDR3 coding DNA: TGTGCCATCAGCTCGGGCACGTACCAAGAGACCCAGTACCTC. This encodes CAISSGTYQETQYL.

In the case of this clonotype: One end of the junction is discordant with germline, which a read error may explain. The gene calls are TRBV6-1 and TRBJ2-7; D is unclear. CDR3 size: 11 residues. Germline V gene sequence: CDR1 MNHNS, CDR2 SASEGT. The CDR3 spells CVSSIAYKQYF. CDR3 bases: TGTGTCAGCAGTATTGCCTACAAGCAGTACTTC.

For this clonotype: Germline and junction disagree at one end, which may indicate a read error. The rearrangement joins TRBV4-2 to TRBJ2-2; TRBD2 might be the D (6 bases). CDR1 and CDR2 (germline): LGHNA, YNFKEQ. CDR3 length: 19 amino acids. The CDR3 nucleotides are TGCGCCAGCAGCCAAGATGAGAACCGGGCCCCACGGCGGGGCAGGGAGCTGTTTTTT. Its translation is CASSQDENRAPRRGRELFF.

The chain couples TRBV5-1 to TRBJ2-5; 12 nucleotides align to TRBD1. CDR1 is SGHRS, CDR2 YFSETQ, per germline. Trimming took 4 bases from V and 5 from J; bases not matched to a gene: 6. This CDR3 spans 15 amino acids. CDR3 sequence reads: CASSEGTGGWETQYF. The CDR3 DNA reads TGCGCCAGCAGCGAAGGGACAGGGGGCTGGGAGACCCAGTACTTC.

Many counts were recorded for this clonotype. This sequence joins TRBV5-1 and TRBJ1-1; TRBD1 matches 12 bases. The CDR3 totals 19 residues. V was clipped by 4 bases and J by 2 bases; unmatched bases: 15. Germline V gives CDR1 SGHRS, CDR2 YFSETQ. The CDR3 loop is CASSAGTGGSRSRNTEAFF. In nucleotides, the CDR3 is TGCGCCAGCAGCGCCGGGACAGGGGGCTCACGGTCCCGTAACACTGAAGCTTTCTTT.